This T cell receptor beta chain was sequenced during a study of cytomegalovirus exposure and HLA in healthy donors. A multiplex PCR was run with 60 Vbeta primers and 13 Jbeta primers. TCRdb keeps only in-frame clones here, not all; method: immunoSEQ multiplex PCR. The sample table includes 45,000 to 70,000 clones. The CDR3 loop spans 17 amino acids. J gave up 4 bases and V 2 bases, and 3 bases lay outside the gene matches. Germline CDR1 and CDR2: WNHNN and SYGVQD (reference sequence). The chain recombines TRBV10-1 with TRBJ2-2, with 14 bases lining up with TRBD2. The clonotype was recovered from a woman aged 45-65 years in good health and CMV-seropositive. The sample was PBMCs. The CDR3 loop is CASSEGTSGRGTGELFF. In nucleotides, the CDR3 is TGCGCCAGCAGTGAGGGGACTAGCGGGAGAGGCACCGGGGAGCTGTTTTTT.